This TCR beta chain derives from a study of blood T cell repertoires in COVID-19. Turning to the study itself: COVID-19 samples collected from the United States, Italy and Spain covered acute and convalescent phases.

The data were produced by immunoSEQ multiplex PCR, yet TCRdb's version contains in-frame clones alone and is incomplete. This table holds tens of thousands of clones, around 90% found once. CDR1 SGHTA and CDR2 FQGNSA come from the germline V gene. J lost 5 bases, V lost 5 bases, and 2 bases had no gene match. CDR3 length: 14 amino acids. The material sequenced was peripheral blood. This chain connects TRBV7-2 to TRBJ2-3; TRBD2 matches 12 bases. The TCR was taken from a man between 70 and 80 years old with active COVID-19. CDR3 residues: CASSAGLAGDTQYF. CDR3 bases: TGTGCCAGCAGCGCGGGACTAGCGGGAGATACGCAGTATTTT.